The 27 T cell receptor beta chains reported below all come from one sample, sequenced in a study of shared clonotypes between healthy human individuals (dated by TCRdb to 2020 to 2021). Libraries were constructed by the immunoSEQ multiplex PCR assay. TCRdb stores this immuneACCESS table with in-frame sequences only. Part of the clones is absent; in the studies checked, under half of the shortfall reflects unresolved V genes, and no reason is known for the rest. The sample table holds 2 million to 2.5 million clones, of which approximately 96% were seen once. The biggest ten clones account for around 0.13% of the sample. The sample consisted of naive CD4+ T cells sorted from blood. The sample's cell subset or site, from its label and the paper: CD45RA+ positively selected. The receptors come from a man aged 18 to 29 in good health.

The chain uses TRBV5-4 and TRBJ2-1; 8 bases are shared with TRBD2. V was pared by 0 bases and J by 5 bases, with 13 bases of the junction left unmatched. The germline CDR1 and CDR2 sequences are SGHNT and YYREEE (reference sequence). This CDR3 comprises 18 residues. The chain's CDR3 is CASSLEVRGGARNNEQFF. The CDR3 nucleotides read TGTGCCAGCAGCTTGGAAGTTCGGGGGGGAGCTCGAAACAATGAGCAGTTCTTC.

In the case of this clone: An end of the junction differs from the germline gene, which may be a read error. J is TRBJ2-1 and V is TRBV5-1, with TRBD1 as a possible D gene (6 bases). The CDR3 runs 13 residues. Germline CDR1 is SGHRS and CDR2 is YFSETQ. The CDR3 DNA sequence: TGCGCCAGCAGCTTGGGAGGTCCAGGGGAGCGGTTCTTC. This encodes CASSLGGPGERFF.

The rearrangement joins TRBV11-2 to TRBJ1-1; D remains unclear. The CDR3 consists of 15 residues. In germline, CDR1 is SGHAT, CDR2 FQNNGV. The V end lost 5 bases, the J end lost 1 base, and 14 bases lay between the germline ends. CDR3 sequence reads: CASSIIGLANTEAFF. The CDR3 DNA is TGTGCCAGCAGCATCATAGGACTCGCGAACACTGAAGCTTTCTTT.

Worth noting for this clone: Other DNA sequences within the sample encode an identical CDR3. The CDR3: CASSLRDSYGYTF. For the CDR3, the DNA is TGCGCCAGCAGCTTGAGGGATAGTTATGGCTACACCTTC. This rearrangement joins TRBV5-1 to TRBJ1-2; D not certain. The CDR3 has 13 residues. Looked up from germline, CDR1 is SGHRS and CDR2 is YFSETQ. Trimming took off 1 base at V and 5 bases at J, with 9 bases between the two ends.

This chain links TRBV18 with TRBJ2-2, with D tentatively TRBD1 (6 bases). The V gene's germline CDR1 is KGHSH and CDR2 LQKENI. CDR3 length equals 16 residues. V lost 0 bases, J lost 2 bases, and 10 bases lay in between. CDR3 loop: CASSPPTGSNTGELFF. The CDR3 DNA sequence: TGTGCCAGCTCACCACCAACAGGGTCAAACACCGGGGAGCTGTTTTTT. Filled out from reference TRBV18 and TRBJ2-2, the complete variable domain reads NAGVMQNPRHLVRRRGQEARLRCSPMKGHSHVYWYRQLPEEGLKFMVYLQKENIIDESGMPKERFSAEFPKEGPSILRIQQVVRGDSAAYFCASSPPTGSNTGELFFGEGSRLTVL.

This clone has only one observation. This chain connects TRBV9 to TRBJ1-5, with D maybe TRBD1 (5 bases). Trimming shortened V by 3 bases and J by 2 bases, and 6 bases separated the two germline ends. Germline V gene data show CDR1 as SGDLS and CDR2 as YYNGEE. The CDR3 length is 13 residues. This chain's CDR3 is CASSGRGNQPQHF. CDR3 nucleotide sequence: TGTGCCAGCAGCGGCAGGGGCAATCAGCCCCAGCATTTT. Full variable domain (missing parts from reference TRBV9 and TRBJ1-5): DSGVTQTPKHLITATGQRVTLRCSPRSGDLSVYWYQQSLDQGLQFLIQYYNGEERAKGNILERFSAQQFPDLHSELNLSSLELGDSALYFCASSGRGNQPQHFGDGTRLSIL.

The CDR3 region is CASSSGLAVGAGEQYF. For the CDR3, the DNA is TGTGCCAGCAGCTCGGGACTAGCGGTCGGTGCGGGCGAGCAGTACTTC. This rearrangement joins TRBV5-4 to TRBJ2-7; 11 bases fit TRBD2. The trim removed 3 bases at V and 6 bases at J, leaving 11 bases unmatched. In germline, CDR1 is SGHNT, CDR2 YYREEE (reference sequence). This CDR3 has 16 residues.

This clone appeared a few times. The sample contains more than one DNA sequence encoding this CDR3. This chain links TRBV7-9 with TRBJ1-1; D is possibly TRBD1 (5 bases). Trimming took 3 bases from V and 2 from J, leaving 10 bases between them. Per germline, CDR1 SEHNR and CDR2 FQNEAQ (reference sequence). The CDR3 loop spans 14 amino acids. Here the CDR3 reads CASSLDGGNTEAFF. CDR3 nucleotide sequence: TGTGCCAGCAGCTTGGACGGGGGAAACACTGAAGCTTTCTTT. Full variable domain (rest looked up from reference TRBV7-9 and TRBJ1-1): DTGVSQNPRHKITKRGQNVTFRCDPISEHNRLYWYRQTLGQGPEFLTYFQNEAQLEKSRLLSDRFSAERPKGSFSTLEIQRTEQGDSAMYLCASSLDGGNTEAFFGQGTRLTVV.

The genes are TRBV4-1 and TRBJ1-5; 10 bases map to TRBD1. This CDR3 has 18 residues. With 1 base clipped from V and 7 bases from J, the junction kept 13 bases outside the gene matches. Germline CDR1 is MGHRA and CDR2 is YSYEKL. The CDR3 region is CASSQGPSDRGQGQPQHF. The CDR3 nucleotides read TGCGCCAGCAGCCAAGGACCCTCTGACAGGGGGCAGGGACAGCCCCAGCATTTT.

This clone was picked up one time. This chain connects TRBV9 to TRBJ1-1; D uncertain. V lost 4 bases, J lost 4 bases, and 14 bases lay in between. The CDR3 spans 14 residues. Germline loops: CDR1 SGDLS, CDR2 YYNGEE. The DNA of the CDR3 is TGTGCCAGCAGCAAAGAGGGCAAGGGCACTGAAGCTTTCTTT. Translating gives CASSKEGKGTEAFF.

V is TRBV9 and J is TRBJ2-2, with 12 bases lining up with TRBD2. CDR1 and CDR2 from the germline V gene are SGDLS and YYNGEE. V lost 3 bases to trimming and J lost 6 bases; unmatched junction nucleotides: 6. The CDR3 has 16 residues. The CDR3 region has the DNA TGTGCCAGCAGCGGGACTAGCGGGAATTGGGCCGGGGAGCTGTTTTTT. It translates to CASSGTSGNWAGELFF.

The rearrangement links TRBV15 to TRBJ2-7; D remains unclear. The CDR3 length is 15 residues. From germline, CDR1 is LNHNV and CDR2 YYDKDF (reference sequence). V was pared by 3 bases and J by 1 base, with 13 bases between. CDR3 DNA: TGTGCCACCAGCAGGGCCGACGTGTCTTCCTACGAGCAGTACTTC. As protein: CATSRADVSSYEQYF.

V and J are TRBV18 and TRBJ2-7, with TRBD1 identical over 9 bases. CDR3 length equals 15 residues. Per the germline V gene, CDR1 is KGHSH and CDR2 is LQKENI. V lost 3 bases, J lost 5 bases, and 8 bases stayed unmatched. The chain's CDR3 is CASSPRPGQGNEQYF. CDR3 nucleotides: TGTGCCAGCTCACCTCGGCCGGGACAGGGAAACGAGCAGTACTTC.

This chain connects TRBV30 to TRBJ2-2, with no clear D. The CDR3 sequence is 14 residues long. Trimming stripped 2 bases from V and 3 bases from J, with 10 bases between. Germline V CDR1 and CDR2: GTSNPN, SVGIG (reference sequence). The CDR3 region is CAWSQALYTGELFF. The CDR3 coding sequence is TGTGCCTGGAGTCAAGCGCTGTACACCGGGGAGCTGTTTTTT.

This chain connects TRBV9 to TRBJ2-2, with D possibly TRBD2 on 6 matching bases. From germline, CDR1 is SGDLS and CDR2 YYNGEE. V dropped 3 bases and J dropped 2 bases, with 20 bases sitting between them. The CDR3 is 18 amino acids. The CDR3 reads CASSAYLSGTVNTGELFF. CDR3 nucleotides: TGTGCCAGCAGCGCCTACCTCTCCGGGACTGTCAACACCGGGGAGCTGTTTTTT.

The chain employs TRBV4-1 and TRBJ2-1; the match to TRBD2 covers 13 bases. CDR1 is MGHRA, CDR2 YSYEKL, per germline. Losses at the gene ends were 4 bases for V and 9 bases for J; bases not matched to a gene: 9. The CDR3 sequence is 16 residues long. CDR3 sequence (DNA): TGCGCCAGCAGCCGCGGGACTAGCGGGGAGGGGGGTGAGCAGTTCTTC. Protein: CASSRGTSGEGGEQFF.

This chain links TRBV6-5 with TRBJ2-1; D is unresolved. The CDR3 runs 14 residues. V was pared by 0 bases and J by 4 bases, with 7 bases between. Germline V gives CDR1 MNHEY, CDR2 SVGAGI. In DNA, the CDR3 is TGTGCCAGCAGTTACTCGGGTCTGTACAATGAGCAGTTCTTC. It specifies CASSYSGLYNEQFF.

As regards this clone: Different DNA sequences within this sample yield the same CDR3. The rearrangement links TRBV5-1 to TRBJ1-1, with D unclear. This CDR3 contains 15 residues. The germline CDR1 and CDR2 sequences are SGHRS and YFSETQ. Trimming took off 0 bases at V and 0 bases at J, with 9 bases between the two ends. CDR3 residues: CASSLVAELNTEAFF. Here the CDR3 DNA reads TGCGCCAGCAGCTTGGTTGCAGAACTGAACACTGAAGCTTTCTTT.

The V and J genes are TRBV18 and TRBJ1-3, with a possible D match to TRBD1 (5 bases). CDR1 is KGHSH and CDR2 is LQKENI in the germline V gene. Trimming took 2 bases from V and 3 from J, leaving 11 bases between them. The CDR3 consists of 15 residues. In nucleotides, the CDR3 is TGTGCCAGCTCACCAGGGGCGACAAATGGAAACACCATATATTTT. This gives the protein CASSPGATNGNTIYF.

This clone was seen once. V usage is TRBV27 and J usage is TRBJ2-5, with TRBD2 as a possible D gene (5 bases). The CDR3 has 15 residues. Between the trimmed V and J ends, which lost 5 bases and 5 bases, there was a span of 18 bases. Germline loops: CDR1 MNHEY, CDR2 SMNVEV (reference sequence). DNA of the CDR3: TGTGCCAGCAGTCCTCGTTACGGGGAAGGGGAGACCCAGTACTTC. Amino acids: CASSPRYGEGETQYF.

The chain is built from TRBV9 and TRBJ2-1, with 11 bases aligning to TRBD2. Looked up from germline, CDR1 is SGDLS and CDR2 is YYNGEE. CDR3 length equals 16 residues. V shed 4 bases and J 6 bases; nucleotides not matched to a gene: 9. The CDR3 DNA follows: TGTGCCAGCAGCACATTAGCGGGAGGGCCACTCAATGAGCAGTTCTTC. Protein: CASSTLAGGPLNEQFF. Supplemented by reference TRBV9 and TRBJ2-1, the full variable domain reads DSGVTQTPKHLITATGQRVTLRCSPRSGDLSVYWYQQSLDQGLQFLIQYYNGEERAKGNILERFSAQQFPDLHSELNLSSLELGDSALYFCASSTLAGGPLNEQFFGPGTRLTVL.

CDR3 sequence (DNA): TGTGCCAGCAGCACCCCAGACAGGGCGGAAGCTTTCTTT. Translated: CASSTPDRAEAFF. The V and J genes are TRBV6-5 and TRBJ1-1, with 7 bases aligning to TRBD1. The V gene's germline CDR1 is MNHEY and CDR2 SVGAGI. This CDR3 spans 13 amino acids. V lost 6 bases, J lost 8 bases, and 9 bases stayed unmatched.

V is TRBV28 and J is TRBJ1-4; D remains unclear. V shed 3 bases and J shed 4 bases, with 6 bases lying between them. Germline V CDR1 and CDR2: MDHEN, SYDVKM. There are 13 residues in the CDR3. CDR3 region: CASSFRNNEKLFF. The CDR3 DNA is TGTGCCAGCAGTTTTAGGAATAATGAAAAACTGTTTTTT.

The V and J genes are TRBV28 and TRBJ2-2; no reliable D call. Trimming left V 5 bases short and J 0 bases short, with 7 bases between. This CDR3 is built from 14 residues. Germline loops: CDR1 MDHEN, CDR2 SYDVKM. CDR3 nucleotides: TGTGCCAGCAGTAGTCCAACGAACACCGGGGAGCTGTTTTTT. Encoded protein: CASSSPTNTGELFF. The full variable domain, in which reference TRBV28 and TRBJ2-2 provide the parts outside the CDR3, is DVKVTQSSRYLVKRTGEKVFLECVQDMDHENMFWYRQDPGLGLRLIYFSYDVKMKEKGDIPEGYSVSREKKERFSLILESASTNQTSMYLCASSSPTNTGELFFGEGSRLTVL.

The J gene is TRBJ2-7, the V gene TRBV4-1; TRBD2 matches 7 bases. Germline trimming cut 1 base from V and 0 bases from J; bases unmatched to any gene: 9. The length of the CDR3 is 17 residues. In germline, CDR1 is MGHRA, CDR2 YSYEKL. This CDR3 reads CASSQGTSRSGSYEQYF. The CDR3, as DNA: TGCGCCAGCAGCCAAGGGACTAGTCGTTCTGGCTCCTACGAGCAGTACTTC.

Comments on this clone: The identical CDR3 is also encoded by other nucleotide sequences in the sample. CDR3 in DNA: TGTGCCTGGAGTGGTACGGGCTATGAGCAGTTCTTC. This gives the protein CAWSGTGYEQFF. The rearrangement uses TRBV30 and TRBJ2-1; D ambiguous. Germline V lookup: CDR1 GTSNPN, CDR2 SVGIG (reference sequence). This CDR3 contains 12 residues. The V end was cut by 1 base, the J end by 8 bases, with 9 bases between.

The rearrangement joins TRBV19 to TRBJ2-7, with no clear D. The V gene's germline CDR1 is LNHDA and CDR2 SQIVND (reference sequence). This CDR3 spans 16 amino acids. Trimming removed 1 base from V and 7 bases from J, with 20 bases in between. The CDR3 bases are TGTGCCAGTAGTATAGGGGCGGCTTGGCACCTGGGAGAGCAGTACTTC. It is translated as CASSIGAAWHLGEQYF.